The rows below give T cell receptor beta chains drawn from one sample of a study of tumor-infiltrating lymphocytes in localized non-small cell lung cancer. Produced via immunoSEQ multiplex PCR; TCRdb's table is partial and in-frame only. The repertoire has some 22,000 clones, 80% of them found once; the top ten carry 3% to 3.5%. Sequenced material: lung tumor tissue. The receptors stem from a human donor with non-small cell lung cancer. The CDR3 runs from the conserved cysteine through the conserved F or W. The D gene is left open where the match is weak. Clone size is shown for a subset of rows, as once, few, many or a class of expanded clone.

v_call	d_call	clone_size	j_call	cdr3_nt	cdr3_aa
TRBV18	-	-	TRBJ2-7	TGTGCCAGCTCACCAGACTCCTACGAGCAGTACTTC	CASSPDSYEQYF
TRBV6-6	-	-	TRBJ2-2	TGTGCCGAGCGGAGCTCGAACACCGGGGAGCTGTTTTTT	CAERSSNTGELFF
TRBV28	-	-	TRBJ1-3	TGTGCCAGCAGTCCCCTGGGGTCTGGAAACACCATATATTTT	CASSPLGSGNTIYF
TRBV7-9	TRBD2	medium-sized	TRBJ2-7	TGTGCCAGCAGTCGGGGACTAGGTTCCGAGCAGTACTTC	CASSRGLGSEQYF
TRBV5-6	-	-	TRBJ2-1	TGTGCCAGCAGCTTTCCGGGAAAGTTACGCTACAATGAGCAGTTCTTC	CASSFPGKLRYNEQFF
TRBV5-1	TRBD2	-	TRBJ2-1	TGCGCCAGCGGTCTGGGGTTCAGTAGCGGGACGAGCTCCTACAATGAGCAGTTCTTC	CASGLGFSSGTSSYNEQFF
TRBV18	-	-	TRBJ2-7	TGTGCCAGCTCACCCCGCGGACCAGGAGCTTCCTACGAGCAGTACTTC	CASSPRGPGASYEQYF
TRBV14	-	-	TRBJ2-1	TGTGCCAGCAGCCAAGGGAGGGGTGAGCAGTTCTTC	CASSQGRGEQFF
TRBV6-1	-	-	TRBJ1-4	TGTGCCAGCAGTGATTGGGAAAAACTGTTTTTT	CASSDWEKLFF
TRBV9	TRBD2	few	TRBJ2-3	TGTGCCAGCAGCGTAGAAACTAGCGGGAGGGCCGCAGATACGCAGTATTTT	CASSVETSGRAADTQYF
TRBV5-1	-	-	TRBJ1-1	TGCGCCAGCAGCTTGGGGGTGATCATGAACACTGAAGCTTTCTTT	CASSLGVIMNTEAFF